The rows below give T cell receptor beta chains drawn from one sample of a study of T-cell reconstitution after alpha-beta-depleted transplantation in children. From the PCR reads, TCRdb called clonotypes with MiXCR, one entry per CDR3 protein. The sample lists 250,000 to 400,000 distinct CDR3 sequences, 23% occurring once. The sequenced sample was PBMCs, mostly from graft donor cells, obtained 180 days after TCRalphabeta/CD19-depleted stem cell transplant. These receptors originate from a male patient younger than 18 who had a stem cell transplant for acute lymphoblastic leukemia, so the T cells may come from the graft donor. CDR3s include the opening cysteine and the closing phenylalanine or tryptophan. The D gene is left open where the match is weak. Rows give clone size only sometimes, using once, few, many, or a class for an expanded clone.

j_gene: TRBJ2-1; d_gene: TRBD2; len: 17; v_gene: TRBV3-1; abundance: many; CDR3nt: TGTGCCAGCAGCCCCCGACTAGCGGGAATATCTGGCAATGAGCAGTTCTTC; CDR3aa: CASSPRLAGISGNEQFF
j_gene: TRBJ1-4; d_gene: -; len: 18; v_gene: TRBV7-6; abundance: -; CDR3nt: TGTGCCAGCAGCTTAGCAGCGGGGAGGGGGGCCCGCGGTGAAAAACTGTTTTTT; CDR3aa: CASSLAAGRGARGEKLFF
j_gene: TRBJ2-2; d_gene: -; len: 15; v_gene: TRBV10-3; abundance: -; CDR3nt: TGTGCCTCCATAGCGGCTTTGGTCTTCCCCGGGGAGCTGTTTTTT; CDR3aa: CASIAALVFPGELFF
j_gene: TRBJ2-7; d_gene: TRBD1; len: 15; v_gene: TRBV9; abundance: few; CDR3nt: TGTGCCAGCAGCGTAGCGGACAGGTCCCTCTACGAGCAGTACTTC; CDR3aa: CASSVADRSLYEQYF
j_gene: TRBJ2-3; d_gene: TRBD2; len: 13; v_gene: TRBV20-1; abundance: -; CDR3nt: TGCAGTGCGGGACTAGCGGGCACAGATACGCAGTATTTT; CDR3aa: CSAGLAGTDTQYF
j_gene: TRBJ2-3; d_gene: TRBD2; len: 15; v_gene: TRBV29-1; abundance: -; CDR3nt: TGCAGCGTTGATGGGCTAGCGGGAGCGACAGATACGCAGTATTTT; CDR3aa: CSVDGLAGATDTQYF
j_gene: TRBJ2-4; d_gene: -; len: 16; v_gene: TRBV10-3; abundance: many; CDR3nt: TGTGCCATCAGCCCCGCTACGTCCGGGACGGGGAACATTCAGTACTTC; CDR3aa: CAISPATSGTGNIQYF
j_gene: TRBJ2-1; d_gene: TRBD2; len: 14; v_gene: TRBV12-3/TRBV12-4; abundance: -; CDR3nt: TGTGCCAGCAGTTTACGGGCTAGCGGGAATGAGCAGTTCTTC; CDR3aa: CASSLRASGNEQFF
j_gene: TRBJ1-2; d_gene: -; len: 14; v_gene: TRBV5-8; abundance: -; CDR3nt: TGTGCCAGCAGCTTGGGGACACACCACTATGGCTACACCTTC; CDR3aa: CASSLGTHHYGYTF
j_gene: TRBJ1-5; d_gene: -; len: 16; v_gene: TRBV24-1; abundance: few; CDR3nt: TGTGCCACCAGTACCCCCTTTAGAGGGTTCAATCAGCCCCAGCATTTT; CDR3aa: CATSTPFRGFNQPQHF
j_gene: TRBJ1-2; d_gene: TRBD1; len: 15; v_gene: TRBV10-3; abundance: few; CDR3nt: TGTGCCATCAGTGCCCCCGACAGGGCCCTTTATGGCTACACCTTC; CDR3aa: CAISAPDRALYGYTF
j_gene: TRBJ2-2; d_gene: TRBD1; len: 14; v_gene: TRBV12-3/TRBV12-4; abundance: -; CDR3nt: TGTGCCAGCAGTGGACAGGGGGGGACCGCGGAGCTGTTTTTT; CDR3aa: CASSGQGGTAELFF
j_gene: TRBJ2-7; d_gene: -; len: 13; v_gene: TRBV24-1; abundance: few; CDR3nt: TGTGCCACCAGTGATTTGGAATTCTACGAGCAGTACTTC; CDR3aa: CATSDLEFYEQYF
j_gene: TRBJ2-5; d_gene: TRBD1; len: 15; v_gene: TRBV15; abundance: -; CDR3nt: TGTGCCACCAGCAGGGACAGGGTCTACCAAGAGACCCAGTACTTC; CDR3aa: CATSRDRVYQETQYF
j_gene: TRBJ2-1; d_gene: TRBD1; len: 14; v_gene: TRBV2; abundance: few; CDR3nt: TGTGCCAGCAGTGACAGGGGGCTCTACAATGAGCAGTTCTTC; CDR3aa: CASSDRGLYNEQFF
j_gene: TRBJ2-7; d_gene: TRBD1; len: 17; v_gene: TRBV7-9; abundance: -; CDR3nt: TGTGCCAGCAGCGCGAAATCAGGGGGCGAGAGCTCCTACGAGCAGTACTTC; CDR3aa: CASSAKSGGESSYEQYF
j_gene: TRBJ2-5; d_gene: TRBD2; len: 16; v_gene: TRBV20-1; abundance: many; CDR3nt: TGCAGTGCTAGCCCTGGGGGTAGCGGGAGGGGGGAGACCCAGTACTTC; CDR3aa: CSASPGGSGRGETQYF
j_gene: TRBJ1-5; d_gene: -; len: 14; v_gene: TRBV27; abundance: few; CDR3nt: TGTGCCAGCAGTTTATTCGCGGGCCATCAGCCCCAGCATTTT; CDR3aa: CASSLFAGHQPQHF
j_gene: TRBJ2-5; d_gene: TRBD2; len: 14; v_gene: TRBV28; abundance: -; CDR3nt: TGTGCCAGTGGGGGACTAGCGGGAATAGAGACCCAGTACTTC; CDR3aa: CASGGLAGIETQYF
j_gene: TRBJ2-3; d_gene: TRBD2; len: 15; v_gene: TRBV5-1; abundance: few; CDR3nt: TGCGCCAGCAAGTTCGGCGGGAGGGAAGGAGATACGCAGTATTTT; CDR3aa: CASKFGGREGDTQYF
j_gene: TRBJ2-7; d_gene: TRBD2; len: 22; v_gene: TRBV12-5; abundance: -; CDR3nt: TGTGCTAGTGGTTTGGTACCTCTGGGACTAGCGGGAGCGGCACTGAGCTCCTACGAGCAGTACTTC; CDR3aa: CASGLVPLGLAGAALSSYEQYF
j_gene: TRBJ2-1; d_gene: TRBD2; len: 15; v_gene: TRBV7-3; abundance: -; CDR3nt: TGTGCCAGCAGCTCCTTAGCGGGAGCTGGGAATGAGCAGTTCTTC; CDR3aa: CASSSLAGAGNEQFF
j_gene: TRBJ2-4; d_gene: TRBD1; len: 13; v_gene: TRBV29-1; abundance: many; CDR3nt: TGCAGCGTGAGACCGGGACAGTCAAACATTCAGTACTTC; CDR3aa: CSVRPGQSNIQYF
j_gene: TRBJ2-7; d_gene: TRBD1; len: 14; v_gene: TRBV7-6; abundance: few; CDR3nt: TGTGCCAGCAGCTCCGGGACAGACTCCTACGAGCAGTACTTC; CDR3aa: CASSSGTDSYEQYF
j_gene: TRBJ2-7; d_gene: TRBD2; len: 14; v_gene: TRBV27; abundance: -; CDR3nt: TGTGCCAGCAGACCGGGACTAGCGATAAACGAGCAGTACTTC; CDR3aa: CASRPGLAINEQYF
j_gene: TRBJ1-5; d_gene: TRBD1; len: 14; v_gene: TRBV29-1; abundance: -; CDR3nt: TGCAGCGTTGCAGAGAGGGCAGGGGGACAGCCCCAGCATTTT; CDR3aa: CSVAERAGGQPQHF
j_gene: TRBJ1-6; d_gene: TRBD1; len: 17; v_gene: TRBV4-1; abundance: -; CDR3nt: TGCGCCAGCAGCCAACCGGGACAGGGCTCCTATAATTCACCCCTCCACTTT; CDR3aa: CASSQPGQGSYNSPLHF
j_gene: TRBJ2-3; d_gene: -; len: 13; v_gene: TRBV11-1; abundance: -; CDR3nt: TGTGCCAGCAGCTTAGAGAACACAGATACGCAGTATTTT; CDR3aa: CASSLENTDTQYF
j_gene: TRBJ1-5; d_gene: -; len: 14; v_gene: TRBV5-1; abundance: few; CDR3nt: TGCGCCAGCAGCTTGGAGGGGGGCATACAGCCCCAGCATTTT; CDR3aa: CASSLEGGIQPQHF
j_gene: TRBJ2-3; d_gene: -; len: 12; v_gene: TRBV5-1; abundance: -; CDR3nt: TGCGCCAGCAGCTGGGCGGGAGATACGCAGTATTTT; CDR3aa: CASSWAGDTQYF
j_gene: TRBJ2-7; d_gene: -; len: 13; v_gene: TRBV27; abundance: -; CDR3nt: TGTGCCAGCAGAGTGACAGTCGCCTACGAGCAGTACTTC; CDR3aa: CASRVTVAYEQYF
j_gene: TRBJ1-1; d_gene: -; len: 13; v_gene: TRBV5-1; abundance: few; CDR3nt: TGCGCCAGCAGCACGGTCCACAGGGAGAGCGCTTTCTTT; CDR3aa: CASSTVHRESAFF
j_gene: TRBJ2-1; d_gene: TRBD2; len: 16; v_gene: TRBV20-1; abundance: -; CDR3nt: TGCAGTGCTAGAGGACTTACTAGCGGGGGTCCCAATGAGCAGTTCTTC; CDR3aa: CSARGLTSGGPNEQFF
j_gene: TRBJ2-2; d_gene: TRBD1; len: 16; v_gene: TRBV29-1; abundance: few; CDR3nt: TGCAGCGTTGGGGTTGGGTACAGGGGGCCCACCGGGGAGCTGTTTTTT; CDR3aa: CSVGVGYRGPTGELFF
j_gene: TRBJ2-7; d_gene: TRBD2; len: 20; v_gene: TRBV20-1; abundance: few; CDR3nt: TGCAGTGCTAGTATGAGGGCCGCAGCGGGAGGTCTCCATTTCCTTCGTGAGCAGTACTTC; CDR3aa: CSASMRAAAGGLHFLREQYF
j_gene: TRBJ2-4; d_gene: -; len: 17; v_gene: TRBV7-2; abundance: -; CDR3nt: TGTGCCAGCAGCTTTGGCGGACTGACTTTAGCCAAAAACATTCAGTACTTC; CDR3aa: CASSFGGLTLAKNIQYF
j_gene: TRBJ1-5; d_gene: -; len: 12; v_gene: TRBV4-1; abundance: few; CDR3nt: TGCGCCAGCAGCCAAGTGGGTCAGCCCCAGCATTTT; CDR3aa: CASSQVGQPQHF
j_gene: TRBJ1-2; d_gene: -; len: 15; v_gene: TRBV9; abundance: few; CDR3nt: TGTGCCAGCAGCTTCGGGGACGGTTCCGGGTATGGCTACACCTTC; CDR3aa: CASSFGDGSGYGYTF
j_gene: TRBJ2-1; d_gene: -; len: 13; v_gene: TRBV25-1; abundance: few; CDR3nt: TGTGCCACAGCGACCAAGTCCTACAATGAGCAGTTCTTC; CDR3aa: CATATKSYNEQFF
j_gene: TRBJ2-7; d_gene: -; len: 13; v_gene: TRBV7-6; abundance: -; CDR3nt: TGTGCCAGCAGCTTAGTCGGGCGTGACGAGCAGTACTTC; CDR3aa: CASSLVGRDEQYF
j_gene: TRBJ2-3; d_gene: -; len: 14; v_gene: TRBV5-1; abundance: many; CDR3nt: TGCGCCAGCAGCTTGGTGGTACTCACAGATACGCAGTATTTT; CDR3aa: CASSLVVLTDTQYF
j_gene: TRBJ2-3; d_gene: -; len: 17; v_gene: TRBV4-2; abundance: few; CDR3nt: TGTGCCAGCAGCCAAGATCAGATAGCGGAGGTGACAGATACGCAGTATTTT; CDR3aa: CASSQDQIAEVTDTQYF
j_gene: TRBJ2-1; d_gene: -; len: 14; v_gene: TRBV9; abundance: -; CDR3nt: TGTGCCAGCAGCGTAGGGATGGGGTCTCGGGGGCAGTTCTTC; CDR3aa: CASSVGMGSRGQFF
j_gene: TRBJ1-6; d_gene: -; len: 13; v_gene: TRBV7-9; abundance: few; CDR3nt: TGTGCCAGCAGCTTGGGGGTTAATTCACCCCTCCACTTT; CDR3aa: CASSLGVNSPLHF
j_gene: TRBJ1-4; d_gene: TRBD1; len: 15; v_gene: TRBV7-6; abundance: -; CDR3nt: TGTGCCAGCAGCTTACGACAGGGAAAGAATGAAAAACTGTTTTTT; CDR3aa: CASSLRQGKNEKLFF
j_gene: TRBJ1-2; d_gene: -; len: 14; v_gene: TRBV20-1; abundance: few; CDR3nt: TGCAGTGCTAGGGGTGGGACCCGGAACTATGGCTACACCTTC; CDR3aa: CSARGGTRNYGYTF
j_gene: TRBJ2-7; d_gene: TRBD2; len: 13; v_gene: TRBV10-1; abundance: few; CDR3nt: TGCGCCAGCAGTGAGGCGGGAGGGCGGGAGCAGTACTTC; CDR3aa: CASSEAGGREQYF
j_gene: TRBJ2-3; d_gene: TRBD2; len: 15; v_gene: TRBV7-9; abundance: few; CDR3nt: TGTGCCAGCAGCACCCTAGCGGGGGACACAGATACGCAGTATTTT; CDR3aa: CASSTLAGDTDTQYF
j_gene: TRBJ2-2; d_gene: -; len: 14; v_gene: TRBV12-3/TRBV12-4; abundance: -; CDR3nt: TGTGCCAGCAGTTTGACAGAGGTCACCGGGGAGCTGTTTTTT; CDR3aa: CASSLTEVTGELFF
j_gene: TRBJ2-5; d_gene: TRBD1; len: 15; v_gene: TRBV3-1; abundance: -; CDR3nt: TGTGCCAGCAGCCCAATCGGGACAGGGCAAGAGACCCAGTACTTC; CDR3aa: CASSPIGTGQETQYF
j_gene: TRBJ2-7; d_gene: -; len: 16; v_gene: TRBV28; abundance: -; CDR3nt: TGTGCCAGCAGCCCACCCTTTCGCGGGGCCCCCTACGAGCAGTACTTC; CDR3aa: CASSPPFRGAPYEQYF
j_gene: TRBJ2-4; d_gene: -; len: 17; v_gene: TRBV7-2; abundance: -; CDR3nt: TGTGCCAGCACCCCTTATATGCCTGGGAGGGCCAAAAACATTCAGTACTTC; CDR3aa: CASTPYMPGRAKNIQYF